Following are 9 T cell receptor beta chains from one sample sequenced in a study of T cells in women clearing cervical HPV infection (dated by TCRdb to the late 2010s). The library relied on the immunoSEQ multiplex PCR assay. What TCRdb holds here is the immuneACCESS table cut down to in-frame rearrangements. Part of the clones is not present; checked against another copy, under half of the missing clones reflect an unresolved V gene, and the others are unexplained. This sample's table has entries for tens of thousands of clones. 5% to 7% of the sample goes to the ten largest clones. Sequencing used blood buffy coat. The receptors were gathered from a woman between 18 and 69 years old with a cervical HPV16 infection that either progressed to CIN3+ or cleared (not recorded which).

Points on this clone: The read halts 3 residues ahead of the CDR3 end, with the missing end drawn from the germline J gene. V usage is TRBV5-6 and J usage is TRBJ2-3; no reliable D call. V lost 3 bases and J 6 bases, leaving 8 bases between the germline ends. The CDR3 totals 12 residues. Germline-derived CDR1 and CDR2 are SGHDT and YYEEEE. The CDR3 DNA, read in part, is TGTGCCAGCAGCTATCACACGGATACG. Translated, it gives CASSYHTDT. The CDR3 in its entirety is CASSYHTDTQYF.

With respect to this clone: Read coverage stops 3 residues before the CDR3 terminus; the germline J gene supplies the remainder. The J gene is TRBJ2-3, the V gene TRBV6-2 or TRBV6-3; 9 bases fit TRBD2. The CDR3 sequence is 14 residues long. Germline lookup yields CDR1 MNHEY and CDR2 SVGEGT. This CDR3 is CASTRRAGGETQYF. CDR3 DNA (partial): TGTGCCAGCACCCGCAGAGCGGGAGGTGAGACG.

In regard to this clone: The observed sequence ends 3 residues before the CDR3 terminus, with the missing tail filled in from the germline J gene. The V and J genes are TRBV28 and TRBJ1-4; D might be TRBD1 (5 bases). This CDR3 has 14 amino acids. Per germline, CDR1 MDHEN and CDR2 SYDVKM. V lost 3 bases and J lost 10, with 15 bases in between. CDR3 in amino acids: CASSLPGRVGKLFF. The CDR3 bases that were read are TGTGCCAGCAGTTTGCCAGGGAGAGTCGGAAAA.

About this clone: The read is 3 residues too short to cover the CDR3 end, so that end is filled in from the germline J gene. The V and J genes are TRBV10-1 and TRBJ2-3; D uncertain. There are 13 residues in the CDR3. CDR1 is WNHNN, CDR2 SYGVQD, per germline (reference sequence). This CDR3 reads CASSEQLQETQYF. CDR3 DNA, as far as it was read: TGCGCCAGCAGTGAACAGCTTCAAGAGACG.

On this clone: The read stops 3 residues short of the end of the CDR3; the missing end is completed from the germline J gene. The gene calls are TRBV7-2 and TRBJ2-1; no definite D call. V dropped 2 bases and J dropped 4 bases, with 6 bases sitting between them. The CDR3 sequence is 13 residues long. Looked up from germline, CDR1 is SGHTA and CDR2 is FQGNSA. CDR3 bases read: TGTGCCAGCAGCTTAACTACGTACAATGAG. This codes for CASSLTTYNE. The complete CDR3 reads CASSLTTYNEQFF. The variable domain in full, with the rest retrieved from reference TRBV7-2 and TRBJ2-1, is GAGVSQSPSNKVTEKGKDVELRCDPISGHTALYWYRQSLGQGLEFLIYFQGNSAPDKSGLPSDRFSAERTGGSVSTLTIQRTQQEDSAVYLCASSLTTYNEQFFGPGTRLTVL.

Regarding this clone: Read sequence stops 3 residues before the CDR3 end, and the germline J gene provides the missing end. The chain carries TRBV7-9 and TRBJ2-3; TRBD1 might be the D (6 bases). Per the germline V gene, CDR1 is SEHNR and CDR2 is FQNEAQ (reference sequence). The CDR3 has 15 amino acids. CDR3 protein: CASSSRTEYQETQYF. CDR3 DNA (partial): TGTGCCAGCAGCTCGAGGACAGAGTACCAAGAGACG.

With regard to this clone: The CDR3 extends 3 residues past the end of the read, so its final part is completed from the germline J gene. The V call is TRBV12-3 or TRBV12-4, the J call TRBJ2-1, with D perhaps matching TRBD2 (5 bases). The germline V and J ends were trimmed by 1 base and 8 bases, with 21 bases remaining between them. This CDR3 is built from 17 residues. This CDR3 reads CASSLGTGNTGSDEQFF. The covered CDR3 bases are TGTGCCAGCAGTTTAGGGACTGGGAATACTGGGAGTGATGAG.

This CDR3 reads CASSIGREVYGQYF. The covered CDR3 bases are TGTGCCAGTAGTATCGGCAGGGAGGTCTATGGT. This chain joins TRBV19 and TRBJ2-4; TRBD2 is a possible D gene (6 bases). The sequence runs out 3 residues before the end of the CDR3; the remainder is reconstructed from the germline J gene. Germline V gives CDR1 LNHDA, CDR2 SQIVND (reference sequence). The CDR3 extends over 14 amino acids.

About this clone: The sequenced fragment ends 3 residues before the CDR3 boundary, so the rest is inferred from the germline J gene. This chain joins TRBV5-1 and TRBJ2-3; 12 nucleotides align to TRBD2. The CDR3 is 17 residues long. V was pared by 0 bases and J by 6 bases, with 8 bases of the junction left unmatched. Germline V lookup: CDR1 SGHRS, CDR2 YFSETQ. CDR3 DNA, as far as it was read: TGCGCCAGCAGCTTGGCGGCTAGCGGGAGGGGGCCGGATACG. This sequence encodes CASSLAASGRGPDT. The entire CDR3 is CASSLAASGRGPDTQYF.